This T cell receptor (beta chain) came from a study of T cell clusters in autoimmune cytopenias. One tube held mixed TRB-A and TRB-B primer pools for touch-down PCR. TCRdb re-called the multiplex PCR reads and gives one entry per CDR3 protein, without DNA. The sample data list roughly 4,000 distinct CDR3 sequences. The CDR3 loop spans 16 amino acids. CDR1 and CDR2 (germline): LNHDA, SQIVND (reference sequence). TRB amplification used approximately 0.25 ug of peripheral blood genomic DNA. These data also formed part of another study, on T cell repertoires in aging, cancer and after chemotherapy. That source adds: Approximately 9 million TCR reads made up the full dataset.

V gene TRBV19 combines with J gene TRBJ2-5; TCRdb lists TRBD1, though no DNA is available to test this call. The receptor was derived from a human donor with an autoimmune cytopenia or autoimmune hepatitis (not recorded which). Input material: peripheral blood. Here the CDR3 reads CASSPVPGQGMETQYF.